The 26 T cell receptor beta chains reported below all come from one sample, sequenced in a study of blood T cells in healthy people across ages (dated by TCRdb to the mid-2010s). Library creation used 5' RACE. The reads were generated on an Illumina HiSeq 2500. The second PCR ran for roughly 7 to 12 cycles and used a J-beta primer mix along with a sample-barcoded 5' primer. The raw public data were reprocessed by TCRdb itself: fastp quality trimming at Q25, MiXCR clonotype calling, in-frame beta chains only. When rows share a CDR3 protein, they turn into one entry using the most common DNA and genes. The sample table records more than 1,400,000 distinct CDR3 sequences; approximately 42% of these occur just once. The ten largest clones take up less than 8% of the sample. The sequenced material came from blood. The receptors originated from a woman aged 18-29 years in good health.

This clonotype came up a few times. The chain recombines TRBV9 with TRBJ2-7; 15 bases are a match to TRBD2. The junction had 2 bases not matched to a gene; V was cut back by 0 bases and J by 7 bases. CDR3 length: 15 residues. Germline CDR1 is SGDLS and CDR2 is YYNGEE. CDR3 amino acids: CASSVGTSGRGEQYF. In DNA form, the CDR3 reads TGTGCCAGCAGCGTAGGGACTAGCGGGAGGGGTGAGCAGTACTTC.

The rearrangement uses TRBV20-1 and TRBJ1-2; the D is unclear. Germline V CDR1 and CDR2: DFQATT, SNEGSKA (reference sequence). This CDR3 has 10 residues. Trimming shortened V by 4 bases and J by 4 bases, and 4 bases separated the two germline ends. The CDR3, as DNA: TGCAGTGCTACCTCCTATGGCTACACCTTC. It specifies CSATSYGYTF.

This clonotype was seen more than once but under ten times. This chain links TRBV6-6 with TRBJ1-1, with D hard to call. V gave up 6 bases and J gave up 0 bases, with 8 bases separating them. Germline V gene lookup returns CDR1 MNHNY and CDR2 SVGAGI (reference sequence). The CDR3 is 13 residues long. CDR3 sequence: CASRSDLNTEAFF. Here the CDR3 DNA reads TGTGCCAGCAGGTCGGACTTGAACACTGAAGCTTTCTTT.

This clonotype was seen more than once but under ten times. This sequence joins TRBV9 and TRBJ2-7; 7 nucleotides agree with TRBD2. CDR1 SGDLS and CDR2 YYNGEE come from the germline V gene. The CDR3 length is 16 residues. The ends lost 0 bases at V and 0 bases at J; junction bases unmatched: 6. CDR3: CASSVDSGSTSYEQYF. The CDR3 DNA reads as TGTGCCAGCAGCGTAGATAGCGGGTCCACCTCCTACGAGCAGTACTTC.

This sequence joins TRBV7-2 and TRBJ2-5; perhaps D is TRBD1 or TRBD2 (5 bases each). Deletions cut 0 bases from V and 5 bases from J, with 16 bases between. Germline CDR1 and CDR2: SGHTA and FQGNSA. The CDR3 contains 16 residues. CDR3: CASSLAGRGRRETQYF. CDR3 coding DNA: TGTGCCAGCAGCTTAGCGGGACGGGGCCGACGGGAGACCCAGTACTTC.

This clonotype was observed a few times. Here the CDR3 DNA reads TGTGCCAGCAGTTTACGGGTCGGCTCCTACGAGCAGTACTTC. This gives the protein CASSLRVGSYEQYF. The rearrangement joins TRBV12-3 or TRBV12-4 to TRBJ2-7; D is unresolved. The CDR3 length is 14 residues. V was trimmed by 2 bases and J by 0 bases, leaving 8 bases between them.

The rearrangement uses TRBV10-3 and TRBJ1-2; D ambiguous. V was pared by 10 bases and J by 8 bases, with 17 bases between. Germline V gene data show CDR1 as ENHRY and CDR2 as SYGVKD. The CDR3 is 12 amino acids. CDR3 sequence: CATTPGGRGYTF. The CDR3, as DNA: TGTGCCACCACGCCGGGCGGTCGCGGCTACACCTTC.

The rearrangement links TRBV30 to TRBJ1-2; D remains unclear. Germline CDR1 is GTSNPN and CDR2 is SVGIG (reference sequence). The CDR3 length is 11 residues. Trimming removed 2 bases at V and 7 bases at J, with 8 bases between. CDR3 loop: CAWSYVGGYTF. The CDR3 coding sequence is TGTGCCTGGAGTTATGTGGGTGGCTACACCTTC.

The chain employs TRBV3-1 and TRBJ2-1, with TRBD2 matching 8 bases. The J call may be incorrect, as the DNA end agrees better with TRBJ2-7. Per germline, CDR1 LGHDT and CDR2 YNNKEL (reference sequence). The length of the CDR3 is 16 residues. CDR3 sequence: CASSPNSGTFYNEQYF. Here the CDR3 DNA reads TGTGCCAGCAGCCCCAATAGCGGGACATTCTACAATGAGCAGTACTTC.

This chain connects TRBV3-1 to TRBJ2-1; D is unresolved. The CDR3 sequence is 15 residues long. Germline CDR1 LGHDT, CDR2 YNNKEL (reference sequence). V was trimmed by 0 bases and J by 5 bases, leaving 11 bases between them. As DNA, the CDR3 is TGTGCCAGCAGCCAAGAAGGTCGGGCCCACAATGAGCAGTTCTTC. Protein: CASSQEGRAHNEQFF.

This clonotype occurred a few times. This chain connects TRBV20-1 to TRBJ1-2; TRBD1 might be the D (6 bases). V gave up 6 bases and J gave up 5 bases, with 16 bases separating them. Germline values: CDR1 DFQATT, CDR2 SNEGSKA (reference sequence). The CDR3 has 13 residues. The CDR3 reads CSATQGFRYGYTF. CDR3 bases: TGCAGTGCAACACAGGGTTTTCGATATGGCTACACCTTC.

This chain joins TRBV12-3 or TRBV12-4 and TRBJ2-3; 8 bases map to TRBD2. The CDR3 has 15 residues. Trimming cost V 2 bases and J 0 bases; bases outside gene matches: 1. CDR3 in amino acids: CASSLPGGSTDTQYF. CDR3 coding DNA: TGTGCCAGCAGTTTACCGGGAGGGAGCACAGATACGCAGTATTTT.

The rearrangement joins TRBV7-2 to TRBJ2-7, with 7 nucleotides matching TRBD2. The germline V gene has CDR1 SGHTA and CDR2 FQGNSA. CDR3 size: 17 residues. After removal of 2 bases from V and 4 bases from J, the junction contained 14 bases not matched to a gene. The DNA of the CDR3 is TGTGCCAGCAGCTTATTGTGGACCCTTGGGGGGGGGTACGAGCAGTACTTC. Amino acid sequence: CASSLLWTLGGGYEQYF.

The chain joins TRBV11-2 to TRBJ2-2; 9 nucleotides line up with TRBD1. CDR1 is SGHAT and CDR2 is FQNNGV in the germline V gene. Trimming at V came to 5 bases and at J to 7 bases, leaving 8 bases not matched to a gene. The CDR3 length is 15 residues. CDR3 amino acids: CASSPKQGADGELFF. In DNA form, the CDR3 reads TGTGCCAGCAGCCCTAAACAGGGGGCGGACGGGGAGCTGTTTTTT.

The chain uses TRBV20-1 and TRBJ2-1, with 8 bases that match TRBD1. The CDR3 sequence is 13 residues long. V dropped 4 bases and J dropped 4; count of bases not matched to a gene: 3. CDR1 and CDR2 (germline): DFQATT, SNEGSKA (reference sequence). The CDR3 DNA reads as TGCAGTGCTATTAGGACAGGGTACAATGAGCAGTTCTTC. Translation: CSAIRTGYNEQFF.

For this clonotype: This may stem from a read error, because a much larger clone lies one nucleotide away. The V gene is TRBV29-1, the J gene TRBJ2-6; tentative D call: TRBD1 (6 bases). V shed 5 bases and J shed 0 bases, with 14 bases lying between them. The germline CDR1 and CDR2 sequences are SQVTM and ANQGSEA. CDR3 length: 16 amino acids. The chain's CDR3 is CSVYTGHGSGANVLTF. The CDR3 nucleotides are TGCAGCGTTTATACAGGGCATGGCTCTGGGGCCAACGTCCTGACTTTC. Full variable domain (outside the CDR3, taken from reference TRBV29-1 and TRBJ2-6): SAVISQKPSRDICQRGTSLTIQCQVDSQVTMMFWYRQQPGQSLTLIATANQGSEATYESGFVIDKFPISRPNLTFSTLTVSNMSPEDSSIYLCSVYTGHGSGANVLTFGAGSRLTVL.

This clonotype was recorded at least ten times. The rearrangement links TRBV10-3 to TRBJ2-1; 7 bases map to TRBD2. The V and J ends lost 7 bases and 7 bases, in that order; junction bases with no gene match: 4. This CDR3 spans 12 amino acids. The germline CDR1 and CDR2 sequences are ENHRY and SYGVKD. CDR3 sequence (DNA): TGTGCCATCACCCGGACTAGAAATGAGCAGTTCTTC. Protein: CAITRTRNEQFF.

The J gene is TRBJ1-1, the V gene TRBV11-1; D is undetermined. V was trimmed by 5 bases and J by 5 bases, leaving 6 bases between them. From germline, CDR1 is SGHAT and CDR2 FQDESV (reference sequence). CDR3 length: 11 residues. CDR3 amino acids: CASSHRTEAFF. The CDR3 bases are TGTGCCAGCAGCCATAGGACTGAAGCTTTCTTT. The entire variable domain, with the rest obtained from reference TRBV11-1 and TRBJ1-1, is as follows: EAEVAQSPRYKITEKSQAVAFWCDPISGHATLYWYRQILGQGPELLVQFQDESVVDDSQLPKDRFSAERLKGVDSTLKIQPAELGDSAMYLCASSHRTEAFFGQGTRLTVV.

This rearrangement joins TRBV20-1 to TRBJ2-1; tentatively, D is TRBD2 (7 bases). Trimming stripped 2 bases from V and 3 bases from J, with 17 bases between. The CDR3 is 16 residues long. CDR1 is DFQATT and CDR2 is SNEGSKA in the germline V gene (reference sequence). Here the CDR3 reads CSARYRGGSFYNEQFF. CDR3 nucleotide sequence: TGCAGTGCTAGATACCGCGGGGGCTCTTTCTACAATGAGCAGTTCTTC.

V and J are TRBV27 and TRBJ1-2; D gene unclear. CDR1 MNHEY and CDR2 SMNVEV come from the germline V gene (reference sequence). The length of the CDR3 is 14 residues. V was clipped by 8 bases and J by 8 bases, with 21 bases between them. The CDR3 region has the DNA TGTGCCAGCGGGGTTGGGCTCCGGGGAGAGGGCTACACCTTC. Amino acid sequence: CASGVGLRGEGYTF.

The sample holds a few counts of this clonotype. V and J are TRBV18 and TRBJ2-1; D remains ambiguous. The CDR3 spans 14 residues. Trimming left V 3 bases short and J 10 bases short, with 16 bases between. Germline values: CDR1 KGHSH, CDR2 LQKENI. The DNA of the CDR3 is TGTGCCAGCTCACCGACCCGCGATGTAGAGGAGCAGTTCTTC. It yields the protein CASSPTRDVEEQFF. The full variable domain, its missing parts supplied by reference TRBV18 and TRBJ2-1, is NAGVMQNPRHLVRRRGQEARLRCSPMKGHSHVYWYRQLPEEGLKFMVYLQKENIIDESGMPKERFSAEFPKEGPSILRIQQVVRGDSAAYFCASSPTRDVEEQFFGPGTRLTVL.

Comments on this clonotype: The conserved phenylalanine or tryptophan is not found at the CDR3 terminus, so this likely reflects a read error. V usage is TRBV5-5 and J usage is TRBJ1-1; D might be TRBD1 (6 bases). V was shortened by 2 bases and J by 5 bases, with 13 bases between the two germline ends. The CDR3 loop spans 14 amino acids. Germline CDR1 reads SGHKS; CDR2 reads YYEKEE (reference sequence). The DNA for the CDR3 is TGTGCCAGCAGCTTCGGGGGGGCGGAGACTGAAGCTTTCTCT. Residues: CASSFGGAETEAFS.

The CDR3 sequence is CSVTPSSSGANVLTF. CDR3 coding DNA: TGCAGCGTTACCCCAAGCAGCTCTGGGGCCAACGTCCTGACTTTC. The chain uses TRBV29-1 and TRBJ2-6, with unresolved D. Trimming took off 5 bases at V and 0 bases at J, with 11 bases between the two ends. The germline V gene has CDR1 SQVTM and CDR2 ANQGSEA. This CDR3 contains 15 residues.

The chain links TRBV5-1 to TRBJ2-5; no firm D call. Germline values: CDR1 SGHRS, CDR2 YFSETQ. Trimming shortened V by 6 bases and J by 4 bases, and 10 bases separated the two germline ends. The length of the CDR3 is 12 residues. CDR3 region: CASTTWGETQYF. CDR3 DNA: TGCGCCAGCACCACCTGGGGAGAGACCCAGTACTTC.

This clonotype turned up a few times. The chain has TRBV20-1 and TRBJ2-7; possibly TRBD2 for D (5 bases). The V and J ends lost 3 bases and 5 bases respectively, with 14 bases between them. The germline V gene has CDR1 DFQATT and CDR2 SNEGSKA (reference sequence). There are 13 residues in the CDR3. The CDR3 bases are TGCAGTGCTAGCGCCGGGATCTACGACGAGCAGTACTTC. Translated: CSASAGIYDEQYF.

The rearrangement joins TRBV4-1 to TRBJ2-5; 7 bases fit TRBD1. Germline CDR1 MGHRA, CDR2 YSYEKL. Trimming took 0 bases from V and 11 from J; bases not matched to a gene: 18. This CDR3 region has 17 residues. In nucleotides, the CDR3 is TGCGCCAGCAGCCAAGATAGTGGGCAGGGGGTGGGCAATGAGCAGTACTTC. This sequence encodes CASSQDSGQGVGNEQYF.